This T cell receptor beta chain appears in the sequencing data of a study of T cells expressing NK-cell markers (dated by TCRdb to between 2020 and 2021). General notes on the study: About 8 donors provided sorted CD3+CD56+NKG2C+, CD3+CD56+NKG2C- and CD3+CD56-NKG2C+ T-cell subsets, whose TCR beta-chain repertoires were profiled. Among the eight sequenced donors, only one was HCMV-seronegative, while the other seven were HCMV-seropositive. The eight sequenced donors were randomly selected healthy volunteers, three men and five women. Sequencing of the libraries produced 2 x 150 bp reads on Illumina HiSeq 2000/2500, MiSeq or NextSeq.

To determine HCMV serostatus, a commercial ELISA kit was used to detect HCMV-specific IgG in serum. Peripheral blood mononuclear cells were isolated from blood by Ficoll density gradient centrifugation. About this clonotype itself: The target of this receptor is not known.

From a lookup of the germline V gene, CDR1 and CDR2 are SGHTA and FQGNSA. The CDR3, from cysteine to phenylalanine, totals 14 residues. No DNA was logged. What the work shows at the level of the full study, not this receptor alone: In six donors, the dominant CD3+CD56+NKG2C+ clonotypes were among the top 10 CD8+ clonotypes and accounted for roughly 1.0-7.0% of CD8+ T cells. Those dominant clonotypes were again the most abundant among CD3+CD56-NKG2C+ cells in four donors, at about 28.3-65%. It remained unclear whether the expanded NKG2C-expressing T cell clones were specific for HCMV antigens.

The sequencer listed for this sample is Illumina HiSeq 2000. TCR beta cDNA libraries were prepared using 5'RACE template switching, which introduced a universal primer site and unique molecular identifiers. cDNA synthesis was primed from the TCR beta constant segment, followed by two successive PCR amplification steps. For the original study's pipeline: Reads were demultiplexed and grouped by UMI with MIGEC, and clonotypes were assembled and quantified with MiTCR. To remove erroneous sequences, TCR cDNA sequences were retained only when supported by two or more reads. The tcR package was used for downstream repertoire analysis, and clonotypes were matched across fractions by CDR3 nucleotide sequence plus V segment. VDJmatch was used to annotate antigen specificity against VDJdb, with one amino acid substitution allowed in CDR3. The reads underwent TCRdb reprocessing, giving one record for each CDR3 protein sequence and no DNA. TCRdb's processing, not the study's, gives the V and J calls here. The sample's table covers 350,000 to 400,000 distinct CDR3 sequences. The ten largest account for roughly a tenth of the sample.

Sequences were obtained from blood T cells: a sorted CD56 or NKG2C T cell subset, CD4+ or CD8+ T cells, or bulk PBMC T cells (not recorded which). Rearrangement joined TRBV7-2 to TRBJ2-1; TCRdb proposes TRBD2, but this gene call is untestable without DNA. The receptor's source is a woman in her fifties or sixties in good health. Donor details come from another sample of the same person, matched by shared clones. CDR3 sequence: CASSPKGGGGEQFF.